This TCR beta chain was sequenced for a study of blood T cell repertoires in COVID-19. Study context: Sources were T cells, B-cell-depleted T cells, or PBMCs; the material itself was cDNA or gDNA.

Clones were sequenced by immunoSEQ multiplex PCR, and TCRdb holds only the in-frame ones, with some missing. The data contain about 72,000 clones, 88% of them seen just once; the ten biggest clones take up over 25%. The V end was cut by 6 bases, the J end by 7 bases, with 12 bases between. The CDR3 loop spans 12 amino acids. Per the germline V gene, CDR1 is MNHEY and CDR2 is SVGAGI. The sequence derives from a man over 45 with acute or convalescent COVID-19. Sequencing was carried out using peripheral blood. The gene calls are TRBV6-5 and TRBJ1-1; D is possibly TRBD1 (5 bases). CDR3 bases: TGTGCCAGCAGGGACATCCCGATTGAAGCTTTCTTT. Protein sequence: CASRDIPIEAFF.